This T cell receptor beta chain emerged from a study of CD8 T cells in Susac syndrome. RNA totalling about 0.45 to 1 ug underwent reverse transcription with random hexamers. A single record per CDR3 protein comes from TCRdb applying MiXCR to the immunoSEQ multiplex PCR reads. The sample has about 160,000 distinct CDR3 sequences, approximately 93% seen once. Germline V gene sequence: CDR1 MNHEY, CDR2 SVGAGI. V shed 4 bases and J 6 bases; nucleotides not matched to a gene: 8. This CDR3 spans 15 amino acids. Sequences were obtained from CD4+ T cells from PBMCs. The V and J genes are TRBV6-5 and TRBJ1-1; the match to TRBD1 covers 10 bases. The TCR sequence derives from a human donor with multiple sclerosis. CDR3 in DNA: TGTGCCAGCAGTTTTCGACAGGGGGCGCGGGCTGAAGCTTTCTTT. This sequence encodes CASSFRQGARAEAFF.